The rows below give T cell receptor beta chains drawn from one sample of a study of cytomegalovirus exposure and HLA in healthy donors. Generated by immunoSEQ multiplex PCR, the TCRdb table keeps only in-frame clones and is missing some. The sample lists a few hundred thousand clones, approximately 81% seen once, with around 3% in the top ten. Sequencing input: PBMCs. The source is a man aged 25 to 40 in good health and CMV-seronegative. CDR3s include the opening cysteine and the closing phenylalanine or tryptophan. A D gene is named only where the DNA matches it firmly. For some rows the clone size is stated as once, few or many, or as a class when expanded; others skip it.

CDR3 DNA: TGTGCCAGCAGGAGAGATACGCAGTATTTT
CDR3 protein: CASRRDTQYF
D gene: -
J gene: TRBJ2-3
V gene: TRBV6-6
clone size: -

CDR3 DNA: TGTGCCAGCAGTCGGACAGGGGGCTACGAGCAGTACTTC
CDR3 protein: CASSRTGGYEQYF
D gene: TRBD1
J gene: TRBJ2-7
V gene: TRBV27
clone size: -

CDR3 DNA: TGTGCCAGCAGTGGAGGAGGCAGGCGACGGGCGGGCTACACCTTC
CDR3 protein: CASSGGGRRRAGYTF
D gene: -
J gene: TRBJ1-2
V gene: TRBV2
clone size: -

CDR3 DNA: TGTGCCAGCAGCGTAGGCTTTCAGGACACCGGGGAGCTGTTTTTT
CDR3 protein: CASSVGFQDTGELFF
D gene: -
J gene: TRBJ2-2
V gene: TRBV9
clone size: -

CDR3 DNA: TGTGCCAGCAGCTTGGACAGTGCGGAGACCCAGTACTTC
CDR3 protein: CASSLDSAETQYF
D gene: -
J gene: TRBJ2-5
V gene: TRBV7-6
clone size: -

CDR3 DNA: TGTGCCAGCAGCTTGGGACAGGGGCGAGGTGGCTACACCTTC
CDR3 protein: CASSLGQGRGGYTF
D gene: TRBD1
J gene: TRBJ1-2
V gene: TRBV5-6
clone size: few

CDR3 DNA: TGTGCCAGCAGCTTTAGTGGACAGGGAGGTGGAGGCTACACCTTC
CDR3 protein: CASSFSGQGGGGYTF
D gene: TRBD1
J gene: TRBJ1-2
V gene: TRBV9
clone size: -

CDR3 DNA: TGTGCCAGCACCCTAGCGGGGGGGTACCTTCGGGAGCAGTACTTC
CDR3 protein: CASTLAGGYLREQYF
D gene: TRBD2
J gene: TRBJ2-7
V gene: TRBV5-6
clone size: few

CDR3 DNA: TGCAGCGTTGTGGGGGACAGAGGTTATAATACGCAGTATTTT
CDR3 protein: CSVVGDRGYNTQYF
D gene: TRBD1
J gene: TRBJ2-3
V gene: TRBV29-1
clone size: -

CDR3 DNA: TGTGCCAGCAGCCCAGACAGGTCTCCCCGAATATTGGATTTT
CDR3 protein: CASSPDRSPRILDF
D gene: -
J gene: TRBJ1-3
V gene: TRBV7-9
clone size: -

CDR3 DNA: TGCAGCGTTGAAGTTGGGGGGGAGAGCACTGAAGCTTTCTTT
CDR3 protein: CSVEVGGESTEAFF
D gene: -
J gene: TRBJ1-1
V gene: TRBV29-1
clone size: -

CDR3 DNA: TGCGCCAGCAGCTTGACGTCAGGCTCCTACGAGCAGTACTTC
CDR3 protein: CASSLTSGSYEQYF
D gene: -
J gene: TRBJ2-7
V gene: TRBV5-1
clone size: -

CDR3 DNA: TGTGCCAGCAGCTTAGCGCGGGGGGTGAACACTGAAGCTTTCTTT
CDR3 protein: CASSLARGVNTEAFF
D gene: -
J gene: TRBJ1-1
V gene: TRBV7-9
clone size: once

CDR3 DNA: TGTGCCAGCTCACCAACCGGGACAGGGGACTATGGCTACACCTTC
CDR3 protein: CASSPTGTGDYGYTF
D gene: TRBD1
J gene: TRBJ1-2
V gene: TRBV18
clone size: -

CDR3 DNA: TGTGCCAGCAGTTCTCAGACAGATCGCTATGGCTACACCTTC
CDR3 protein: CASSSQTDRYGYTF
D gene: -
J gene: TRBJ1-2
V gene: TRBV28
clone size: once

CDR3 DNA: TGTGCCAGCAGCCCGGGGACTAGCGACTACGAGCAGTACTTC
CDR3 protein: CASSPGTSDYEQYF
D gene: TRBD2
J gene: TRBJ2-7
V gene: TRBV7-9
clone size: -

CDR3 DNA: TGTGCCAGCAGCCGATCAGTTGGGCCTCCCGGGGCCGGGGAGCTGTTTTTT
CDR3 protein: CASSRSVGPPGAGELFF
D gene: -
J gene: TRBJ2-2
V gene: TRBV7-6
clone size: -

CDR3 DNA: TGCGCCAGCAGCTTGGCAGGTACCTACGAGCAGTACTTC
CDR3 protein: CASSLAGTYEQYF
D gene: -
J gene: TRBJ2-7
V gene: TRBV5-1
clone size: -

CDR3 DNA: TGTGCCAGAAGCCTGGAGGTGGGACAGGGGTTACCTAATGAAAAACTGTTTTTT
CDR3 protein: CARSLEVGQGLPNEKLFF
D gene: TRBD1
J gene: TRBJ1-4
V gene: TRBV5-3
clone size: once

CDR3 DNA: TGTGCCAGCAGTTTATCCGGCAATCAGCCCCAGCATTTT
CDR3 protein: CASSLSGNQPQHF
D gene: -
J gene: TRBJ1-5
V gene: TRBV27
clone size: -

CDR3 DNA: TGTGCCAGCAAACCGGGACAGGGACTCACCGGGGAGCTGTTTTTT
CDR3 protein: CASKPGQGLTGELFF
D gene: TRBD1
J gene: TRBJ2-2
V gene: TRBV27
clone size: -

CDR3 DNA: TGCAGCGCATGGAGGGACCCAGGGGGCCTGACCTACAATGAGCAGTTCTTC
CDR3 protein: CSAWRDPGGLTYNEQFF
D gene: TRBD1
J gene: TRBJ2-1
V gene: TRBV29-1
clone size: -

CDR3 DNA: TGCGCCAGCAGCTCGGAGGGAGGGCACCAAGAGACCCAGTACTTC
CDR3 protein: CASSSEGGHQETQYF
D gene: TRBD2
J gene: TRBJ2-5
V gene: TRBV5-1
clone size: -

CDR3 DNA: TGTGCCAGCAGTGAAGGGGGCGTGGAGACCCAGTACTTC
CDR3 protein: CASSEGGVETQYF
D gene: -
J gene: TRBJ2-5
V gene: TRBV2
clone size: -